This is a list of T cell receptor beta chains from one sample in a study of T-cell memory formation after mild COVID-19. Via MiXCR, TCRdb re-called the 5' RACE reads, giving one row per CDR3 protein. The sample has under 300,000 distinct CDR3 sequences, around 16% seen once; the top ten hold more than 20%. The material sequenced was PBMCs or a T cell subset sorted from them (not recorded which). These receptors were taken from a man younger than 35 who had mild COVID-19 (a few samples of this study predate the infection). Cell type and time point are not known. Each CDR3 is given with its conserved first and last residue. Fields, in order: J gene, D gene, clone size, V gene, CDR3 DNA, CDR3 protein. D genes are given only for firm matches. Expanded clones are given a class, and other clones once, few, many or no size at all.

J: TRBJ2-3
D: NA
size: NA
V: TRBV20-1
DNA: TGCGGGGCAAGCTGGGGGAGCACAGATACGCAGTATTTT
CDR3: CGASWGSTDTQYF

J: TRBJ2-7
D: TRBD2
size: NA
V: TRBV6-2/TRBV6-3
DNA: TGTGCCAGCAGCCCCCGGGGGGTATCCTACGAGCAGTACTTC
CDR3: CASSPRGVSYEQYF

J: TRBJ1-2
D: NA
size: few
V: TRBV7-2
DNA: TGTGCCAGCAGCCAAGGGTACGAAGGCTACACCTTC
CDR3: CASSQGYEGYTF

J: TRBJ2-3
D: TRBD1
size: many
V: TRBV10-1
DNA: TGCGCCAGCAGTGAATCGAGGGGGCAGTATCGTACAGATACGCAGTATTTT
CDR3: CASSESRGQYRTDTQYF

J: TRBJ1-2
D: NA
size: NA
V: TRBV29-1
DNA: TGCAGCGTTGGTAGTGTTGTAAAGGCGGATCTTTCCTATGGCTACACCTTC
CDR3: CSVGSVVKADLSYGYTF

J: TRBJ2-1
D: TRBD2
size: NA
V: TRBV7-3
DNA: TGTGCCAGCAGTCCTCGTGTGGGCGGGGGGGCACATGAGCAGTTCTTC
CDR3: CASSPRVGGGAHEQFF

J: TRBJ1-4
D: TRBD1
size: few
V: TRBV28
DNA: TGTGCCAGCAGCCGGGGACAGGGGAAAAATGAAAAACTGTTTTTT
CDR3: CASSRGQGKNEKLFF

J: TRBJ2-2
D: NA
size: NA
V: TRBV7-6
DNA: TGTGCCAGCAGGGCGTCACGCACCGGGGAGCTGTTTTTT
CDR3: CASRASRTGELFF

J: TRBJ1-2
D: NA
size: few
V: TRBV20-1
DNA: TGCAGTGCTAGAGATCACGTGGGGTCCCCGGGCTATGGCTACACCTTC
CDR3: CSARDHVGSPGYGYTF

J: TRBJ2-5
D: NA
size: NA
V: TRBV7-6
DNA: TGTGCCAGCAGCCCCCCACTAGGTTTTTGGGGGGAAGAGACCCAGTACTTC
CDR3: CASSPPLGFWGEETQYF

J: TRBJ2-6
D: NA
size: many
V: TRBV2
DNA: TGTGCCAGCAGTGCGAGCTCTGGGGCCAACGTCCTGACTTTC
CDR3: CASSASSGANVLTF

J: TRBJ1-1
D: TRBD1
size: NA
V: TRBV6-6
DNA: TGTGCCAGCAGGGGGCCAGGGGGCGTCGACACTGAAGCTTTCTTT
CDR3: CASRGPGGVDTEAFF

J: TRBJ2-7
D: NA
size: NA
V: TRBV10-3
DNA: TGTGCCATCGGGTCAGGGGATGCCTACGAGCAGTACTTC
CDR3: CAIGSGDAYEQYF

J: TRBJ1-5
D: NA
size: many
V: TRBV29-1
DNA: TGCAGCGTTGCGGGAGTCGGGGGCAATCAGCCCCAGCATTTT
CDR3: CSVAGVGGNQPQHF

J: TRBJ2-3
D: NA
size: NA
V: TRBV7-9
DNA: TGTGCCAGCAGCCCTAAAGGGCCTCCGCAGGGTCTATTAAGCACAGATACGCAGTATTTT
CDR3: CASSPKGPPQGLLSTDTQYF

J: TRBJ2-1
D: NA
size: NA
V: TRBV5-4
DNA: TGTGCCAGCAGCCCAAGGACTACCCCGGGTGAGCAGTTCTTC
CDR3: CASSPRTTPGEQFF

J: TRBJ2-5
D: TRBD1
size: NA
V: TRBV9
DNA: TGTGCCAGCAGCGTAGGAGGACAGGGGCCGGAGACCCAGTACTTC
CDR3: CASSVGGQGPETQYF

J: TRBJ1-2
D: NA
size: NA
V: TRBV7-9
DNA: TGTGCCAGCAGCCTAGCGGCCCCGGAGAACTATGGCTACACCTTC
CDR3: CASSLAAPENYGYTF

J: TRBJ2-3
D: NA
size: NA
V: TRBV5-1
DNA: TGCGCCAGCAGCTTGGAGGCCTCGGGATATACGCAGTATTTT
CDR3: CASSLEASGYTQYF

J: TRBJ2-2
D: NA
size: few
V: TRBV28
DNA: TGTGCCAGCAGTTTCGACAGACCGAACACCGGGGAGCTGTTTTTT
CDR3: CASSFDRPNTGELFF

J: TRBJ2-4
D: NA
size: few
V: TRBV7-2
DNA: TGTGCCAGCACTCGGTGGGCCAAAAACATTCAGTACTTC
CDR3: CASTRWAKNIQYF

J: TRBJ1-1
D: NA
size: NA
V: TRBV12-3/TRBV12-4
DNA: TGTGCCAGCAGTTTACCCGGGACCTCCCAGGTAGCTTTCTTT
CDR3: CASSLPGTSQVAFF

J: TRBJ1-2
D: TRBD1
size: NA
V: TRBV6-1
DNA: TGTGCCAGCAGTGGGGGACAGGGAGGCAACTATGGCTACACCTTC
CDR3: CASSGGQGGNYGYTF

J: TRBJ1-2
D: NA
size: NA
V: TRBV12-3/TRBV12-4
DNA: TGTGCCAGCAGTTTGGGATCTAGCTATGGCTACACCTTC
CDR3: CASSLGSSYGYTF

J: TRBJ2-7
D: TRBD2
size: many
V: TRBV7-8
DNA: TGTGCCAGCAGCTTAGCCCTAGCGGACGAGCAGTACTTC
CDR3: CASSLALADEQYF

J: TRBJ1-1
D: TRBD1
size: NA
V: TRBV6-2/TRBV6-3
DNA: TGTGCCAGCAACGACAGGGGCTGGGCTTTCTTT
CDR3: CASNDRGWAFF